One and the same sample provided the 12 T cell receptor beta chains below, sequenced in a study of T cell clonotyping in hematopoietic cell transplantation. Measured with immunoSEQ multiplex PCR; TCRdb has only the in-frame clones, and not every one. Of about 70,000 clones listed, around 94% are singletons. The material sequenced was peripheral blood mononuclear cells. Every receptor here comes from a man between 45 and 60 years old in good health. Some clones in this sample may be carry-over from other donors' samples.

This clone was recorded once. This chain joins TRBV2 and TRBJ2-1; 7 bases fit TRBD1. CDR1 is SNHLY, CDR2 FYNNEI, per germline. J lost 8 bases, V lost 8 bases, and 12 bases had no gene match. This CDR3 has 14 amino acids. CDR3 residues: CASYGQVVFYEQFF. CDR3 in DNA: TGTGCCAGCTATGGACAGGTGGTCTTCTATGAGCAGTTCTTC.

V is TRBV11-1 and J is TRBJ2-2, with D hard to call. Per the germline V gene, CDR1 is SGHAT and CDR2 is FQDESV (reference sequence). Trimming shortened V by 5 bases and J by 7 bases, and 11 bases separated the two germline ends. This CDR3 has 13 residues. As DNA, the CDR3 is TGTGCCAGCAGCCACGGCCATAGCGGGGAGCTGTTTTTT. Protein sequence: CASSHGHSGELFF.

This sequence joins TRBV6-5 and TRBJ1-1; D call uncertain. From germline, CDR1 is MNHEY and CDR2 SVGAGI. This CDR3 is built from 14 residues. Between the trimmed V and J ends, which lost 2 bases and 4 bases, there was a span of 11 bases. CDR3 loop: CASSYEARGTEAFF. The CDR3 DNA is TGTGCCAGCAGTTACGAGGCCCGGGGCACTGAAGCTTTCTTT.

This clone was found once. The chain combines TRBV27 with TRBJ1-1; unclear D gene. V gave up 3 bases and J gave up 4 bases, with 9 bases separating them. Per germline, CDR1 MNHEY and CDR2 SMNVEV (reference sequence). The CDR3 length is 13 residues. CDR3 amino acids: CASSLVSGTEAFF. The CDR3 DNA is TGTGCCAGCAGTTTGGTGTCGGGCACTGAAGCTTTCTTT.

The chain has TRBV25-1 and TRBJ2-1; D assignment may be TRBD1 or TRBD2 (5 bases each). V lost 8 bases to trimming and J lost 9 bases, with 20 bases between them. The CDR3 contains 14 residues. Per germline, CDR1 MGHDK and CDR2 SYGVNS. CDR3 loop: CASRGGTPRGEQFF. The CDR3 DNA reads as TGTGCCAGCCGTGGTGGGACCCCACGGGGTGAGCAGTTCTTC.

The chain employs TRBV11-2 and TRBJ2-7; 8 bases align to TRBD1. CDR1 and CDR2 (germline): SGHAT, FQNNGV. V lost 5 bases, J lost 2 bases, and 5 bases stayed unmatched. There are 14 residues in the CDR3. Written as DNA, the CDR3 is TGTGCCAGCAGCACATGGGACAGGCCCTACGAGCAGTACTTC. Translating it yields CASSTWDRPYEQYF.

The genes are TRBV29-1 and TRBJ2-3, with D perhaps TRBD1 or TRBD2 (6 bases each). Germline CDR1 SQVTM, CDR2 ANQGSEA. The CDR3 is 11 residues long. The CDR3 DNA reads TGCGGGGGCGGGGATTCGGGTACGCAGTATTTT. This translates into CGGGDSGTQYF.

The V call is TRBV2, the J call TRBJ2-1; 8 positions agree with TRBD2. J was trimmed by 5 bases and V by 6 bases; bases with no gene match: 12. CDR1 is SNHLY and CDR2 is FYNNEI in the germline V gene. This CDR3 region has 16 residues. DNA of the CDR3: TGTGCCAGCAGCCCCGTAATTAGCGGGGAAGACAATGAGCAGTTCTTC. Encoded protein: CASSPVISGEDNEQFF.

V gene TRBV28 combines with J gene TRBJ2-7; TRBD2 aligns across 11 bases. The J segment lost 5 bases and the V segment lost 3 bases, leaving 6 bases of the junction unmatched. The CDR3 has 15 residues. Germline-derived CDR1 and CDR2 are MDHEN and SYDVKM. The chain's CDR3 is CASSLGLAGGDEQYF. DNA of the CDR3: TGTGCCAGCAGTTTGGGGCTAGCGGGAGGAGACGAGCAGTACTTC.

This sequence joins TRBV19 and TRBJ2-7, with D uncertain. Germline CDR1 reads LNHDA; CDR2 reads SQIVND (reference sequence). The length of the CDR3 is 11 residues. The ends were cut back, 6 bases at V and 6 bases at J, with 9 bases in the middle. CDR3 region: CASSSAVEQYF. CDR3 sequence (DNA): TGTGCCAGTAGCTCGGCGGTCGAGCAGTACTTC.

V usage is TRBV6-5 and J usage is TRBJ1-4; a weak D match, TRBD1 (5 bases). Germline CDR1 and CDR2: MNHEY and SVGAGI. The CDR3 contains 15 residues. Trimming removed 6 bases at V and 0 bases at J, with 11 bases between. The CDR3 sequence: CASRQDSSTNEKLFF. CDR3 DNA sequence: TGTGCCAGCAGACAGGACTCTTCAACTAATGAAAAACTGTTTTTT.

The rearrangement uses TRBV4-2 and TRBJ2-1, with 8 nucleotides matching TRBD2. With V trimmed by 7 bases and J by 3 bases, 8 bases remained unmatched. Per the germline V gene, CDR1 is LGHNA and CDR2 is YNFKEQ. The CDR3 is 15 residues long. CDR3 in DNA: TGTGCCAGCAAACGTGCGCGGGGGGACTACAATGAGCAGTTCTTC. It codes for CASKRARGDYNEQFF.